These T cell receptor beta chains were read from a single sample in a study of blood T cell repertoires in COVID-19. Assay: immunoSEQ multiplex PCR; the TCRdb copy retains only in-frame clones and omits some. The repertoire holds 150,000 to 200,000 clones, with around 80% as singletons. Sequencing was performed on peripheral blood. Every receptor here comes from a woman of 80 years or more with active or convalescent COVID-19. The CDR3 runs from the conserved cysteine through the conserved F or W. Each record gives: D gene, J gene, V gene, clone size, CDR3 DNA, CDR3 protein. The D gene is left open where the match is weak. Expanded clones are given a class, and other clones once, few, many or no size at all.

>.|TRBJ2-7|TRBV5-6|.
TGTGCCAGCAGCTTGGCCCAGAACTACGAGCAGTACTTC
CASSLAQNYEQYF
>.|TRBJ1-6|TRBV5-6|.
TGTGCCAGCAGCCCAAGCGGCAGGGGACGGGGAAATTCACCCCTCCACTTT
CASSPSGRGRGNSPLHF
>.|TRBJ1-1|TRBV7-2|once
TGTGCCAGCAGGCAACACCCGAACACTGAAGCTTTCTTT
CASRQHPNTEAFF
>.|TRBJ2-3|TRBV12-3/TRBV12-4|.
TGTGCCAGCAGTGTAAGACTCGCAGATACGCAGTATTTT
CASSVRLADTQYF
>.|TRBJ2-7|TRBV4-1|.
TGCGCCAGCAGCCACCGGTCGAACTACGAGCAGTACTTC
CASSHRSNYEQYF
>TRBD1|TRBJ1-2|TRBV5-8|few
TGTGCCAGCAGCCGGGGACAGGGCTATGGCTACACCTTC
CASSRGQGYGYTF
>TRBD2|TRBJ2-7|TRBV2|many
TGTGCCAGCGGGAGACTAGCGGGGCTCGAGCAGTACTTC
CASGRLAGLEQYF
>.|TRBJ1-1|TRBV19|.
TGTGCCAGTAGTATAGTAACAATGGGAAGGGGAGCTTTCTTT
CASSIVTMGRGAFF
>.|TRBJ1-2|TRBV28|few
TGTGCCAGCATGGGCCTCCCAAGCCCTTACTATGGCTACACCTTC
CASMGLPSPYYGYTF
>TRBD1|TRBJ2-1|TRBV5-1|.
TGCGCCAGCAGCGTACAGGGGTACAATGAGCAGTTCTTC
CASSVQGYNEQFF
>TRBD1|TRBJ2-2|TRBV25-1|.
TGTGCCAGCAGTCAAGGACAGGGGTCCGGGGAGCTGTTTTTT
CASSQGQGSGELFF
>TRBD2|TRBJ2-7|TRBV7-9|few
TGTGCCAGCAGCTTAGGCCCGGGACGCGGGGGAGAAGAGCAGTACTTC
CASSLGPGRGGEEQYF
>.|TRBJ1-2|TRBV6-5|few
TGTGCCAGCAGTTATTCGGGAGGTGGCTACACCTTC
CASSYSGGGYTF
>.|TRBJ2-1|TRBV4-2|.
TGTGCCAGCAGCCAAGAACAGTACAGGGAGCAGTTCTTC
CASSQEQYREQFF
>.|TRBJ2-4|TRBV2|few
TGTGCCAGCAGTAAATTACCCGGGGCCAAAAACATTCAGTACTTC
CASSKLPGAKNIQYF
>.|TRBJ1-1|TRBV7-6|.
TGTGCCAGCAGCCGCGAGCAGAACACTGAAGCTTTCTTT
CASSREQNTEAFF